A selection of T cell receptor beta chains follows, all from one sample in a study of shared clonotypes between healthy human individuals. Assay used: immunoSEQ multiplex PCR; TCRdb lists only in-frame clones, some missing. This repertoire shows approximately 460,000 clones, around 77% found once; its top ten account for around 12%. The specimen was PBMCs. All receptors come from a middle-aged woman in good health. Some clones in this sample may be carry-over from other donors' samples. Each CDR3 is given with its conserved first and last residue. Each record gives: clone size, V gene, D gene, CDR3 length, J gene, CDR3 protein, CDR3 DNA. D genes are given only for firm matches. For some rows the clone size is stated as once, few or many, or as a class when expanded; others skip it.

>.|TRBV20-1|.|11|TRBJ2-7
CSLREAYEQYF
TGCAGTCTTCGCGAAGCCTACGAGCAGTACTTC
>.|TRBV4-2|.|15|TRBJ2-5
CASSQEDYTQETQYF
TGTGCCAGCAGCCAAGAGGACTATACGCAAGAGACCCAGTACTTC
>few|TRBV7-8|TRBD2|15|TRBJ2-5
CATAPGERELETQYF
TGTGCCACCGCTCCGGGGGAGCGGGAGTTGGAGACCCAGTACTTC
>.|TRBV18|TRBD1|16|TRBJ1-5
CASSRPGQGAYQPQHF
TGTGCCAGCTCTAGACCGGGACAGGGGGCTTATCAGCCCCAGCATTTT
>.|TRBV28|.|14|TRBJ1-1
CASSTRPGTREAFF
TGTGCCAGCAGTACGCGTCCCGGGACAAGAGAAGCTTTCTTT
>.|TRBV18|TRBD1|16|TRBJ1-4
CASSPGQLATNEKLFF
TGTGCCAGCTCACCGGGACAGTTGGCAACTAATGAAAAACTGTTTTTT
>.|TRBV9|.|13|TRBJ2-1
CASSVVLGNEQFF
TGTGCCAGCAGCGTAGTGCTTGGCAATGAGCAGTTCTTC
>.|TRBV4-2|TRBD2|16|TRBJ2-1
CASSQEGTSGHNEQFF
TGTGCCAGCAGCCAAGAGGGGACTAGCGGACACAATGAGCAGTTCTTC
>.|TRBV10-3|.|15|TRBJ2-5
CAISESVGGRETQYF
TGTGCCATCAGTGAGTCAGTGGGGGGACGAGAGACCCAGTACTTC
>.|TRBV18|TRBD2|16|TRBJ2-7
CASSPRTSGYAYEQYF
TGTGCCAGCTCACCCCGGACTAGCGGGTATGCCTACGAGCAGTACTTC
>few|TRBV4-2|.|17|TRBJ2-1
CASSQDIEVAAYNEQFF
TGTGCCAGCAGCCAAGATATCGAAGTAGCGGCTTACAATGAGCAGTTCTTC
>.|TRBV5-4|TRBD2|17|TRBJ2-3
CASSFRLAGGTADTQYF
TGTGCCAGCAGCTTCCGACTAGCGGGAGGCACAGCAGATACGCAGTATTTT
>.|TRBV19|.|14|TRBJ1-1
CASSTPGLNTEAFF
TGTGCCAGTAGTACCCCGGGCCTGAACACTGAAGCTTTCTTT
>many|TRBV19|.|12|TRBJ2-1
CASSIRSNEQFF
TGTGCCAGTAGTATTAGGAGCAATGAGCAGTTCTTC
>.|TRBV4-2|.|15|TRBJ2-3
CASTLGDHGTDTQYF
TGTGCCAGCACACTTGGGGACCATGGCACAGATACGCAGTATTTT
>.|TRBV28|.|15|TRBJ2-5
CASSRAVRDQETQYF
TGTGCCAGCAGCCGGGCGGTTAGGGACCAAGAGACCCAGTACTTC
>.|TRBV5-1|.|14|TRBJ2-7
CASSLGMFPYEQYF
TGCGCCAGCAGCCTAGGGATGTTCCCCTACGAGCAGTACTTC
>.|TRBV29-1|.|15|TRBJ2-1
CSVLGRMSSYNEQFF
TGCAGCGTTCTAGGACGGATGAGCTCCTACAATGAGCAGTTCTTC
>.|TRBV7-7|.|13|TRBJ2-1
CASSSDNYNEQFF
TGTGCCAGCAGCTCGGACAACTACAATGAGCAGTTCTTC
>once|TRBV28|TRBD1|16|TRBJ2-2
CASSLPRDRNTGELFF
TGTGCCAGCAGTTTACCGAGGGACAGAAACACCGGGGAGCTGTTTTTT
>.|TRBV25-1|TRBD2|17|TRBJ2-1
CASSETSLAGRVNEQFF
TGTGCCAGCAGTGAGACTTCATTAGCGGGAAGGGTCAATGAGCAGTTCTTC
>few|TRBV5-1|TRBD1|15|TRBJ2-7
CASSLSGQASYEQYF
TGCGCCAGCAGCTTGTCCGGACAGGCATCCTACGAGCAGTACTTC
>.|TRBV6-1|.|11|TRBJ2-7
CASRRDSEQYF
TGTGCCAGCAGACGGGACTCTGAGCAGTACTTC
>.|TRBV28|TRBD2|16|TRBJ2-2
CASSFGTSVNTGELFF
TGTGCCAGCAGTTTTGGGACTAGCGTGAACACCGGGGAGCTGTTTTTT
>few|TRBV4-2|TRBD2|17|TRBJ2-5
CASSQGREGQGRETQYF
TGTGCCAGCAGCCAGGGGCGGGAGGGCCAGGGGCGAGAGACCCAGTACTTC
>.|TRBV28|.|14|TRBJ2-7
CASSPPSVPYEQYF
TGTGCCAGCAGTCCCCCCAGCGTCCCCTACGAGCAGTACTTC
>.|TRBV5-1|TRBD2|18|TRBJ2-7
CASSFELAGGPRSYEQYF
TGCGCCAGCAGCTTTGAACTAGCGGGAGGGCCCCGCTCCTACGAGCAGTACTTC
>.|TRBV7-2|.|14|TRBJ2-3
CASSLSVTTDTQYF
TGTGCCAGCAGCTTATCGGTGACCACAGATACGCAGTATTTT
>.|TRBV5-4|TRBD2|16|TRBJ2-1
CASSRATSGTYNEQFF
TGTGCCAGCAGCAGGGCTACTAGCGGGACCTACAATGAGCAGTTCTTC
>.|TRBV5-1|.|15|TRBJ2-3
CASSLTGIGGDTQYF
TGCGCCAGCAGCTTGACAGGGATCGGTGGAGATACGCAGTATTTT
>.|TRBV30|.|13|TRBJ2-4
CAFEGLAKNIQYF
TGTGCCTTCGAAGGGTTAGCCAAAAACATTCAGTACTTC
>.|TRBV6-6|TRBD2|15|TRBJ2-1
CASTAGLAGENEQFF
TGTGCCAGCACAGCCGGACTAGCGGGAGAGAATGAGCAGTTCTTC
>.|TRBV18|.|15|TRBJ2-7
CASSPVISRSYEQYF
TGTGCCAGCTCACCTGTAATTAGTCGGTCCTACGAGCAGTACTTC
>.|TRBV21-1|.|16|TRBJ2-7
CASSKKIRVQPYEQYF
TGTGCCAGCAGCAAAAAGATTAGGGTTCAGCCCTACGAGCAGTACTTC
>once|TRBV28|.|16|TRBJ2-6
CASSFGQSDGANVLTF
TGTGCCAGCAGTTTCGGACAGTCAGATGGGGCCAACGTCCTGACTTTC
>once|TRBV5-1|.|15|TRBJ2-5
CASSLSLTDSETQYF
TGCGCCAGCAGCTTGTCACTGACAGATTCAGAGACCCAGTACTTC
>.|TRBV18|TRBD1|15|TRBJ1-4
CASSERTGGGEKLFF
TGTGCCAGCTCAGAACGGACAGGGGGCGGTGAAAAACTGTTTTTT
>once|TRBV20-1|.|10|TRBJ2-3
CSAILDTQYF
TGCAGTGCTATACTAGATACGCAGTATTTT
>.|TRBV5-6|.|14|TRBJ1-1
CASSLMVGSGGAFF
TGTGCCAGCAGCTTGATGGTCGGCAGCGGGGGAGCTTTCTTT
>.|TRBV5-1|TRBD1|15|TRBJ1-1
CASSPDRGRYTEAFF
TGCGCCAGCAGCCCGGACAGGGGGCGGTACACTGAAGCTTTCTTT
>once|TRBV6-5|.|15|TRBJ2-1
CASSSLATSYNEQFF
TGTGCCAGCAGCTCACTAGCTACCTCCTACAATGAGCAGTTCTTC